Detailed here is one T cell receptor (beta chain). The record originates from a study of blood T cell repertoires in COVID-19. Overall study context: The origin of the acute and convalescent COVID-19 samples was the United States, Italy and Spain. The analysed material was cDNA or gDNA that came from T cells, B-cell-depleted T cells, or PBMCs.

As processed by the authors: How many nucleated cells were present was estimated from reference gene primer amplification. Clones were read by immunoSEQ multiplex PCR, and TCRdb kept only the in-frame ones, dropping some. V, J and clone size were drawn from that table, and D and trimming were deduced from the DNA. The data hold 84,000 or so clones, with about 85% observed a single time. Sequencing was performed on peripheral blood. This TCR was recovered from a man older than 75 with active or convalescent COVID-19.

CDR3 sequence (DNA): TGTGCCAGCAGCTACTTATCGGACTATGGCTACACCTTC. As protein: CASSYLSDYGYTF. The chain uses TRBV7-2 and TRBJ1-2, with D unresolved. Trimming took off 4 bases at V and 3 bases at J, with 9 bases between the two ends. This CDR3 spans 13 amino acids. CDR1 SGHTA and CDR2 FQGNSA come from the germline V gene.